This T cell receptor beta chain was captured by sequencing in a study of CD8 T cells in ankylosing spondylitis. This clonotype has more than one count but fewer than ten. The germline gives CDR1 MGHRA, CDR2 YSYEKL. Losses at the gene ends were 4 bases for V and 0 bases for J; bases not matched to a gene: 5. The CDR3 length is 15 residues. Each CDR3 protein gets one entry after TCRdb re-called the 5' RACE reads with MiXCR. This table holds about 340,000 distinct CDR3 sequences, approximately 14% found once. Material: blood, either unsorted or a sorted T cell fraction (not recorded which). The TCR originated in a male donor with ankylosing spondylitis or in good health (not recorded which). The rearrangement joins TRBV4-1 to TRBJ2-5; TRBD2 matches 7 bases. The DNA of the CDR3 is TGCGCCAGCAGCCGACTGGGACTATACCAAGAGACCCAGTACTTC. It yields the protein CASSRLGLYQETQYF.